Listed here is a single T cell receptor beta chain. This sample was included in a study of control samples from healthy donors and cancer patients. Data came from immunoSEQ multiplex PCR; TCRdb stores just in-frame clones and leaves some out. Altogether 63,000 or so clones are present, more than 70% being singletons, with the ten largest covering roughly 6%. This TCR was recovered from a man aged 55 to 70 with colorectal cancer. Material for sequencing was PBMCs.

The CDR3 DNA sequence: TGTGCCAGTAGTCTCAGCTGGCTAGCGGGGGCCGGCTCAGATACGCAGTATTTT. It is translated as CASSLSWLAGAGSDTQYF. This chain links TRBV19 with TRBJ2-3; 10 nucleotides agree with TRBD2. CDR3 length equals 18 residues. The germline gives CDR1 LNHDA, CDR2 SQIVND (reference sequence). The ends lost 5 bases at V and 4 bases at J; junction bases unmatched: 15.